A single sample gave rise to the 10 T cell receptor beta chains below, sequenced in a study of blood T cells in healthy people across ages (dated by TCRdb to between 2015 and 2016). Libraries were constructed by 5' RACE. These reads were obtained on an Illumina HiSeq 2500. A second PCR of roughly 6 to 11 cycles was run with a J-beta primer mix and a sample-barcoded 5' primer. Using fastp trimming at Q25 and MiXCR clonotype assembly, TCRdb reanalyzed the public sequencing data and kept in-frame beta chains. CDR3 protein duplicates are merged, each entry listing the most common genes and DNA. The sample table records 600,000 or so distinct CDR3 sequences; about 30% of these occur just once. Around 16% of the sample comes from the top ten. The sequencing sample was made of blood. The receptor set was obtained from a woman of 80 years or more in good health.

This clonotype was counted a few times. One base away lies a much larger clone, so this may be a sequencing read error. The chain employs TRBV30 and TRBJ2-7; TRBD2 matches at 8 bases. Germline CDR1 is GTSNPN and CDR2 is SVGIG (reference sequence). The ends lost 6 bases at V and 7 bases at J; junction bases unmatched: 11. This CDR3 region has 13 residues. The CDR3 coding sequence is TGTGCCTGCCCGGGACTAGGAGTTGTTGAGCAGTACTTC. This sequence encodes CACPGLGVVEQYF.

This clonotype was detected many times. This chain uses TRBV12-3 or TRBV12-4 with TRBJ2-7, with D possibly matching TRBD1 (5 bases). There are 13 residues in the CDR3. V was shortened by 5 bases and J by 6 bases, with 14 bases between the two germline ends. CDR3 coding DNA: TGTGCCAGCAGTCGACAGAGTAGCTCCGAGCAGTACTTC. It translates to CASSRQSSSEQYF.

A note on this clonotype: This sequence may be a read error, since a much larger clone differs from it by one base. V usage is TRBV2 and J usage is TRBJ2-3, with D tentatively TRBD1 or TRBD2 (6 bases each). The germline gives CDR1 SNHLY, CDR2 FYNNEI. CDR3 length: 16 residues. CDR3 protein: CASSIMGNWGADAQYF. The CDR3 DNA reads as TGTGCCAGCAGTATCATGGGGAATTGGGGGGCAGATGCGCAGTATTTT.

CDR3 residues: CASSLGQIGNTIYF. The DNA of the CDR3 is TGCGCCAGCAGCTTGGGGCAGATCGGAAACACCATATATTTT. This sequence joins TRBV5-1 and TRBJ1-3; no definite D call. Trimming removed 0 bases at V and 4 bases at J, with 8 bases between. Germline-derived CDR1 and CDR2 are SGHRS and YFSETQ. CDR3 length equals 14 residues.

The chain carries TRBV7-9 and TRBJ2-5; the D gene is possibly TRBD1 (5 bases). Per the germline V gene, CDR1 is SEHNR and CDR2 is FQNEAQ (reference sequence). The CDR3 has 13 amino acids. V lost 5 bases, J lost 5 bases, and 12 bases lay in between. CDR3 in amino acids: CASSRRQLETQYF. The DNA of the CDR3 is TGTGCCAGCAGCCGAAGACAGTTGGAGACCCAGTACTTC.

V gene TRBV9 combines with J gene TRBJ2-1; possible D gene TRBD2, 5 bases. The CDR3 sequence is 13 residues long. CDR1 and CDR2 (germline): SGDLS, YYNGEE. Trimming pared 1 base from V and 7 bases from J, leaving 9 bases between. The CDR3 is CASSVRWENEQFF. In DNA form, the CDR3 reads TGTGCCAGCAGCGTAAGGTGGGAGAATGAGCAGTTCTTC.

This clonotype appeared many times. The V and J genes are TRBV9 and TRBJ2-7; 8 positions agree with TRBD2. This CDR3 comprises 13 residues. V lost 4 bases, J lost 3 bases, and 3 bases stayed unmatched. CDR1 is SGDLS and CDR2 is YYNGEE in the germline V gene. The CDR3 DNA reads as TGTGCCAGCAGCCCAGCGGGGGTCTACGAGCAGTACTTC. Translating gives CASSPAGVYEQYF. Combining the CDR3 with reference TRBV9 and TRBJ2-7 gives the whole variable domain DSGVTQTPKHLITATGQRVTLRCSPRSGDLSVYWYQQSLDQGLQFLIQYYNGEERAKGNILERFSAQQFPDLHSELNLSSLELGDSALYFCASSPAGVYEQYFGPGTRLTVT.

The sample holds many counts of this clonotype. V gene TRBV12-5 combines with J gene TRBJ2-7, with TRBD1 matching 8 bases. From germline, CDR1 is LGHNT and CDR2 FRNRAP. The CDR3 has 15 amino acids. V gave up 2 bases and J gave up 0 bases; unmatched junction bases: 3. The CDR3 sequence is CASGLSTGVSYEQYF. CDR3 nucleotide sequence: TGTGCTAGTGGTTTGTCGACAGGGGTCTCCTACGAGCAGTACTTC.

Of note for this clonotype: This could be a read error, since a much larger clone is one nucleotide away. The chain uses TRBV6-5 and TRBJ2-1; 9 bases match TRBD2. The junction had 17 bases not matched to a gene; V was cut back by 10 bases and J by 7 bases. Germline CDR1 and CDR2: MNHEY and SVGAGI. CDR3 length: 16 residues. The CDR3 nucleotides read TGTGCCAACAGATCGCCGGCGCGGGGGGGAGGGAATGAGCAGTTCTTC. Translated: CANRSPARGGGNEQFF.

This clonotype was counted ten times or more. The V and J genes are TRBV15 and TRBJ2-1, with TRBD1 matching 7 bases. After removal of 5 bases from V and 8 bases from J, the junction contained 21 bases not matched to a gene. Germline-derived CDR1 and CDR2 are LNHNV and YYDKDF (reference sequence). The CDR3 is 18 residues long. CDR3 sequence reads: CATSGLNQRTGVFHEQFF. The CDR3 nucleotides are TGTGCCACCAGCGGATTAAACCAGAGGACAGGAGTTTTCCATGAGCAGTTCTTC.